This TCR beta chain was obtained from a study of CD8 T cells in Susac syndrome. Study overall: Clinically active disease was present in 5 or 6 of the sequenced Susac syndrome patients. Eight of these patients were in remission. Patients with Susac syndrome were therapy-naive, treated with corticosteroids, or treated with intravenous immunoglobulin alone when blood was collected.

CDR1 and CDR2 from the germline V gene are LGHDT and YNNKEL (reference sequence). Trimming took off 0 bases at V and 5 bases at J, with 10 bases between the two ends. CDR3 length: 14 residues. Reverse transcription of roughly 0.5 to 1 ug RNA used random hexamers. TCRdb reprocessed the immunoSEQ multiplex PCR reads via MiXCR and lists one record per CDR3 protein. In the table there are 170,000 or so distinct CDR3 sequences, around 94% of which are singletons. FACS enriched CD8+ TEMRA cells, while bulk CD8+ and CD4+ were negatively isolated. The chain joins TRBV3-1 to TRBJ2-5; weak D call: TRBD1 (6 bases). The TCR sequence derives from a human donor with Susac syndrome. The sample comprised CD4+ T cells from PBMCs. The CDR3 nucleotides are TGTGCCAGCAGCCAAGACCCGAGGGGGGAGACCCAGTACTTC. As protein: CASSQDPRGETQYF.